Described below is a single T cell receptor beta chain sequence and its context. Generated by immunoSEQ multiplex PCR, the TCRdb table keeps only in-frame clones and is missing some. This table holds 110,000 to 150,000 clones, roughly four fifths found once. These data originate in a study of blood T cell repertoires in COVID-19. In terms of age and location, participants ranged from roughly 18 to 100 years and lived in under 30 US areas. Losses at the gene ends were 3 bases for V and 3 bases for J; bases not matched to a gene: 5. The germline gives CDR1 SGHDT, CDR2 YYEEEE. The CDR3 is made up of 14 amino acids.

The V and J genes are TRBV5-6 and TRBJ2-7; 8 bases match TRBD2. The TCR originated in a woman aged 18-30 years who had been exposed to COVID-19. The specimen was PBMCs or T cells enriched from blood (not recorded which). The CDR3 region has the DNA TGTGCCAGCAGCTACGGGACTAGGGACTACGAGCAGTACTTC. Its translation: CASSYGTRDYEQYF.